Below are 24 T cell receptor beta chains sequenced from a single sample in a study of response to subunit inactivated influenza vaccine. MiXCR, applied by TCRdb to the RT-PCR reads, yields one record per CDR3 protein. Here the sample spans 300,000 to 350,000 distinct CDR3 sequences, just over 20% being singletons. Source: PBMCs from blood, taken approximately 20 months after vaccination. The receptors here all came from a man between 50 and 69 years old who received an inactivated influenza vaccine.

The V and J genes are TRBV28 and TRBJ2-5; 8 bases line up with TRBD1. With V trimmed by 8 bases and J by 4 bases, 15 bases remained unmatched. The CDR3 sequence is 16 residues long. CDR1 and CDR2 from the germline V gene are MDHEN and SYDVKM. The CDR3 spells CASQMPPGQGAETQYF. CDR3 bases: TGTGCCAGCCAAATGCCCCCAGGACAGGGTGCAGAGACCCAGTACTTC.

This clonotype showed up just a few times. V and J are TRBV7-9 and TRBJ1-2; 8 nucleotides agree with TRBD1. This CDR3 is 14 amino acids long. Trimming removed 5 bases from V and 4 bases from J; junction bases left unmatched: 6. The germline CDR1 and CDR2 sequences are SEHNR and FQNEAQ (reference sequence). The CDR3, as DNA: TGTGCCAGCAGCGGATCCGGGACAGGCTATGGCTACACCTTC. Residues: CASSGSGTGYGYTF.

This chain joins TRBV6-1 and TRBJ1-1; TRBD1 is a possible D gene (5 bases). Trimming shortened V by 6 bases and J by 6 bases, and 20 bases separated the two germline ends. The CDR3 runs to 15 residues. The V gene's germline CDR1 is MNHNS and CDR2 SASEGT. The CDR3 reads CASRQTQVPGAEAFF. The CDR3, as DNA: TGTGCCAGCAGACAAACACAGGTCCCTGGGGCTGAAGCTTTCTTT.

J is TRBJ2-1 and V is TRBV29-1; unclear D gene. The CDR3 consists of 11 residues. V dropped 4 bases and J dropped 6 bases, with 7 bases sitting between them. Germline loops: CDR1 SQVTM, CDR2 ANQGSEA. This CDR3 reads CSVARINEQFF. The CDR3 coding sequence is TGCAGCGTTGCCCGTATCAATGAGCAGTTCTTC.

This chain links TRBV11-3 with TRBJ2-3; TRBD2 agrees at 7 bases. The germline V gene has CDR1 SGHNT and CDR2 YENEEA. Trimming removed 4 bases from V and 6 bases from J; junction bases left unmatched: 7. CDR3 size: 14 residues. CDR3 nucleotides: TGTGCCAGCAGCTCTTCCGGGGGGTTCGATACGCAGTATTTT. It specifies CASSSSGGFDTQYF.

The V gene is TRBV20-1, the J gene TRBJ2-5; D call uncertain. CDR1 DFQATT and CDR2 SNEGSKA come from the germline V gene (reference sequence). This CDR3 has 12 amino acids. The germline V and J ends were trimmed by 6 bases and 1 base, with 9 bases remaining between them. The CDR3: CSASTIQETQYF. The CDR3 DNA is TGCAGTGCCTCGACAATCCAAGAGACCCAGTACTTC.

This clonotype was seen only a few times. This chain joins TRBV21-1 and TRBJ2-5; TRBD1, as called in the table, went unchecked against the DNA. TRBV21-1 is shown as a pseudogene. This CDR3 spans 16 amino acids. Here the CDR3 reads CASSRSRDRTQETQYF. The CDR3 DNA reads as TGTGCCAGCAGCCGTAGCCGGGACAGGACACAAGAGACCCAGTACTTC.

This clonotype has only a few counts. The chain joins TRBV20-1 to TRBJ1-1, with TRBD1 identical over 7 bases. There are 15 residues in the CDR3. Germline V gives CDR1 DFQATT, CDR2 SNEGSKA (reference sequence). V shed 0 bases, J shed 1 base, and the junction held 5 bases outside the gene matches. CDR3 region: CSARDLNRGNTEAFF. In DNA form, the CDR3 reads TGCAGTGCTAGAGATTTGAACAGGGGGAACACTGAAGCTTTCTTT.

This chain links TRBV19 with TRBJ2-1; no firm D call. From germline, CDR1 is LNHDA and CDR2 SQIVND (reference sequence). Trimming cost V 2 bases and J 4 bases, with 15 bases left between them. The CDR3 has 16 residues. CDR3: CASSIRRPPPYNEQFF. For the CDR3, the DNA is TGTGCCAGTAGTATACGGAGACCACCCCCTTACAATGAGCAGTTCTTC.

This clonotype was detected only a few times. The chain recombines TRBV20-1 with TRBJ1-2; TRBD1 is a possible D gene (5 bases). The CDR3 sequence is 16 residues long. V lost 0 bases and J lost 0, with 14 bases in between. From germline, CDR1 is DFQATT and CDR2 SNEGSKA (reference sequence). The CDR3 coding sequence is TGCAGTGCTAGAGATACGGGGCGGCCAGCTAACTATGGCTACACCTTC. Its protein is CSARDTGRPANYGYTF.

This clonotype turned up a few times. The chain is built from TRBV12-3 or TRBV12-4 and TRBJ2-1; the D call may be TRBD1 or TRBD2 (5 bases each). The length of the CDR3 is 13 residues. The V end lost 6 bases, the J end lost 10 bases, and 16 bases lay between the germline ends. CDR3 nucleotides: TGTGCCAGCAGGAGGGACCTGCCATTAGAGCAGTTCTTC. Amino acids: CASRRDLPLEQFF.

The rearrangement joins TRBV2 to TRBJ1-1, with D unresolved. Germline-derived CDR1 and CDR2 are SNHLY and FYNNEI. CDR3 size: 17 residues. Trimming shortened V by 1 base and J by 2 bases, and 17 bases separated the two germline ends. The CDR3 DNA is TGTGCCAGCAGTGAAGGTGTCAGCTACTCCATTAACACTGAAGCTTTCTTT. The encoded protein is CASSEGVSYSINTEAFF.

This clonotype was found a few times. The chain couples TRBV12-3 or TRBV12-4 to TRBJ2-3, with D possibly matching TRBD2 (6 bases). V lost 2 bases and J 1 base, leaving 13 bases between the germline ends. This CDR3 is built from 16 residues. The CDR3 loop reads CASSLRDGEGTDTQYF. CDR3 in DNA: TGTGCCAGCAGTTTAAGAGACGGGGAGGGCACAGATACGCAGTATTTT.

V gene TRBV9 combines with J gene TRBJ1-6; the D gene is possibly TRBD1 (6 bases). Trimming pared 5 bases from V and 4 bases from J, leaving 16 bases between. Germline V lookup: CDR1 SGDLS, CDR2 YYNGEE. This CDR3 has 16 amino acids. CDR3 loop: CASSADRRDYNSPLHF. In DNA, the CDR3 is TGTGCCAGCAGTGCAGACAGGAGGGATTATAATTCACCCCTCCACTTT.

This clonotype occurred many times. The chain couples TRBV7-8 to TRBJ2-7; 7 positions match TRBD1. The V segment lost 4 bases and the J segment 4 bases; nucleotides outside the gene matches: 16. The CDR3 totals 17 residues. CDR1 is SGHVS, CDR2 FQNEAQ, per germline. The CDR3 sequence is CASSSYNPDRKKYEQYF. The CDR3 DNA follows: TGTGCCAGCAGCTCGTACAACCCGGACAGGAAGAAGTACGAGCAGTACTTC.

A few counts support this clonotype. The V gene is TRBV20-1, the J gene TRBJ2-3; 7 positions agree with TRBD2. The CDR3 is 16 amino acids. Per germline, CDR1 DFQATT and CDR2 SNEGSKA (reference sequence). V lost 5 bases and J lost 2; bases outside the gene matches: 13. The CDR3 protein is CSALPVGGSFTDTQYF. The DNA for the CDR3 is TGCAGTGCTCTCCCGGTCGGCGGGAGCTTCACAGATACGCAGTATTTT.

The genes are TRBV7-2 and TRBJ1-2; no clear D gene. Germline CDR1 SGHTA, CDR2 FQGNSA. Trimming took 1 base from V and 6 from J, leaving 9 bases between them. This CDR3 is built from 13 residues. DNA for the CDR3: TGTGCCAGCAGCTTAGGACTTTCCCATGGCTACACCTTC. It encodes CASSLGLSHGYTF.

The table lists this clonotype with a few counts. The chain recombines TRBV6-2 or TRBV6-3 with TRBJ1-1; TRBD1 might be the D (5 bases). Germline lookup yields CDR1 MNHEY and CDR2 SVGEGT. This CDR3 comprises 16 residues. The V and J ends lost 5 bases and 1 base respectively, with 17 bases between them. The CDR3 is CASSDQGWWANTEAFF. CDR3 coding DNA: TGTGCCAGCAGTGACCAGGGTTGGTGGGCGAACACTGAAGCTTTCTTT.

CDR3: CASSQVAGPTDTQYF. CDR3 coding DNA: TGCGCCAGCAGCCAAGTAGCGGGACCGACAGATACGCAGTATTTT. V usage is TRBV4-1 and J usage is TRBJ2-3; 8 bases align to TRBD2. This CDR3 comprises 15 residues. Germline V lookup: CDR1 MGHRA, CDR2 YSYEKL. Germline trimming cut 1 base from V and 3 bases from J; bases unmatched to any gene: 3.

V gene TRBV4-2 combines with J gene TRBJ2-7; TRBD1 aligns across 9 bases. Germline V gene sequence: CDR1 LGHNA, CDR2 YNFKEQ. This CDR3 is built from 14 residues. The V gene end was trimmed by 1 base and the J gene end by 7 bases; junction bases not matched to a gene: 5. The CDR3 region is CASSQVDRGGEQYF. The CDR3 DNA is TGTGCCAGCAGCCAAGTGGACAGGGGAGGGGAGCAGTACTTC.

This clonotype was detected only a few times. J is TRBJ1-1 and V is TRBV12-3 or TRBV12-4, with D unclear. The CDR3 is made up of 12 amino acids. V lost 8 bases, J lost 5 bases, and 12 bases lay in between. Here the CDR3 DNA reads TGTGCCAGCCGAGGGTCGGGAACTGAAGCTTTCTTT. It yields the protein CASRGSGTEAFF.

This rearrangement joins TRBV12-3 or TRBV12-4 to TRBJ1-5; TRBD1 aligns across 10 bases. This CDR3 region has 14 residues. With 6 bases clipped from V and 9 bases from J, the junction kept 8 bases outside the gene matches. DNA of the CDR3: TGTGCCAGCAGCCCAACGGGGACAGGGGTGCCCCAGCATTTT. As protein: CASSPTGTGVPQHF.

Remarks on this clonotype: The junction does not match germline at one end; this may be a read error. The chain employs TRBV29-1 and TRBJ2-7; 7 nucleotides match TRBD2. The CDR3 is 13 amino acids. Germline V CDR1 and CDR2: SQVTM, ANQGSEA. CDR3 in DNA: TGCAGCGTTGTTGGCGGTTTAACTAGCGAGCAGTACTTT. Translating it yields CSVVGGLTSEQYF.

The chain is built from TRBV20-1 and TRBJ2-7, with D possibly TRBD2 on 7 matching bases. V was clipped by 2 bases and J by 4 bases, with 21 bases between them. The CDR3 contains 16 residues. The germline V gene encodes CDR1 DFQATT and CDR2 SNEGSKA (reference sequence). The CDR3 DNA sequence: TGCAGTGCTAGACAGGGTGGGGGGGCGATTATATACGAGCAGTACTTC. Translating it yields CSARQGGGAIIYEQYF.